This T cell receptor beta chain was observed in a study of cytomegalovirus exposure and HLA in healthy donors. Findings and caveats of the study: In a later analysis, specific HLA alleles were associated with approximately 17,000 TCR beta sequences at a 0.05 false discovery rate. The study flagged about 150 TCR beta chains as cytomegalovirus-associated.

These donors, healthy bone marrow donors, were studied. Remarks on this clone: The antigen is undetermined.

Trimming took off 1 base at V and 5 bases at J, with 12 bases between the two ends. This CDR3 spans 15 amino acids. The germline V gene has CDR1 SEHNR and CDR2 FQNEAQ (reference sequence). PCR used 60 Vbeta primers and 13 Jbeta primers. Some clones are missing from TCRdb's copy, which holds only in-frame ones; the method was immunoSEQ multiplex PCR. The repertoire holds around 160,000 clones, 70% seen once, with 4.5% to 5% in the top ten. The receptor was isolated from a young man in good health and CMV-seropositive. This sequence joins TRBV7-9 and TRBJ2-1; perhaps TRBD2 as D (6 bases). Sequencing was carried out using PBMCs. The chain's CDR3 is CASSLVVLADNEQFF. The CDR3 DNA follows: TGTGCCAGCAGCTTAGTGGTTTTAGCGGACAATGAGCAGTTCTTC.